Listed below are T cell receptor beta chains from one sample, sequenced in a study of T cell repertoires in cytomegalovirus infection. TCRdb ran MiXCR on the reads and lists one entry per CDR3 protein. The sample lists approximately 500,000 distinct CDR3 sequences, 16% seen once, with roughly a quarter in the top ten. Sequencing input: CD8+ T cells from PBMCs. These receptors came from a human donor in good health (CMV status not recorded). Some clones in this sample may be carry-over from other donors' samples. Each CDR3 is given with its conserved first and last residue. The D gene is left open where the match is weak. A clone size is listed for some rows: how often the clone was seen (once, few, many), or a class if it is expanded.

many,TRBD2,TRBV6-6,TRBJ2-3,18,CASSSGVAGGSSTDTQYF,TGTGCCAGCAGTTCTGGGGTAGCGGGAGGCTCTAGCACAGATACGCAGTATTTT
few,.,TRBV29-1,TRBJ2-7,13,CSVGRGTSYEQYF,TGCAGCGTCGGTCGGGGTACCTCCTACGAGCAGTACTTC
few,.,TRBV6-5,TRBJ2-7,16,CASSYSEGTGSYEQYF,TGTGCCAGCAGTTACTCGGAAGGGACTGGCTCCTACGAGCAGTACTTC
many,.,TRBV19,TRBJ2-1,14,CASSVGQGYNEQFF,TGTGCCAGTAGTGTCGGGCAGGGATACAATGAGCAGTTCTTC
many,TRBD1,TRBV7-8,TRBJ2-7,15,CASSSTGVLGNEQYF,TGTGCCAGCAGCTCAACAGGGGTCCTGGGAAACGAGCAGTACTTC
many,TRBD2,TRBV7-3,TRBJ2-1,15,CASSLVSGGANEQFF,TGTGCCAGCAGCTTAGTTAGCGGGGGGGCCAATGAGCAGTTCTTC
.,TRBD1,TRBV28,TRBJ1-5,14,CASSAGTARQPQHF,TGTGCCAGCAGCGCTGGGACAGCGAGGCAGCCCCAGCATTTT
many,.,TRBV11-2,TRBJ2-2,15,CASSLRHQNTGELFF,TGTGCCAGCAGCCTACGCCACCAGAACACCGGGGAGCTGTTTTTT
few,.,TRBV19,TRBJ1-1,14,CASTGEGQGTEAFF,TGTGCCTCAACCGGGGAGGGGCAAGGCACTGAAGCTTTCTTT
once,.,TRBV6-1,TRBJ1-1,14,CASSEALRNTEAFF,TGTGCCAGCAGTGAAGCTTTACGGAACACTGAAGCTTTCTTT
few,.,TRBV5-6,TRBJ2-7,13,CASSWDKGYEQYF,TGTGCCAGCAGCTGGGATAAGGGTTACGAGCAGTACTTC
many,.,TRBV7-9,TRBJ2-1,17,CASSLAAGLVSYNEQFF,TGTGCCAGCAGCTTAGCGGCAGGGCTAGTTTCCTACAATGAGCAGTTCTTC
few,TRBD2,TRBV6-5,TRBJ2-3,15,CASSYGGGWTDTQYF,TGTGCCAGCAGTTACGGGGGAGGGTGGACAGATACGCAGTATTTT
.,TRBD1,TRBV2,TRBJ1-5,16,CASSGPGTGVNQPQHF,TGTGCCAGCAGTGGTCCCGGGACAGGGGTCAATCAGCCCCAGCATTTT
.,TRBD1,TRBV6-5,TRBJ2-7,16,CASSYSTGEREYEQYF,TGTGCCAGCAGTTACTCGACAGGGGAACGGGAATACGAGCAGTACTTC
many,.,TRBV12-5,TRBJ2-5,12,CASGFGEETQYF,TGTGCTAGTGGTTTTGGGGAAGAGACCCAGTACTTC
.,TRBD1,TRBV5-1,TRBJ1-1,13,CASSYDRGAEAFF,TGCGCCAGCAGCTACGACAGGGGGGCCGAAGCTTTCTTT